The T cell receptor (beta chain) under discussion was sequenced for a study of control samples from healthy donors and cancer patients. CDR1 is MNHEY and CDR2 is SVGAGI in the germline V gene. The CDR3 is made up of 16 amino acids. V was cut by 2 bases and J by 3 bases, with 15 bases left in between. Profiled with immunoSEQ multiplex PCR; TCRdb holds only in-frame clones, not every one. The data show around 68,000 clones, approximately 84% seen once. The chain joins TRBV6-5 to TRBJ2-3; TRBD1 or TRBD2 may be the D gene (5 bases each). The clonotype originates from a man aged 50 to 59 in good health. The sequenced sample was blood. The CDR3: CASSYIEGRETDTQYF. CDR3 coding DNA: TGTGCCAGCAGTTACATCGAGGGACGAGAGACAGATACGCAGTATTTT.